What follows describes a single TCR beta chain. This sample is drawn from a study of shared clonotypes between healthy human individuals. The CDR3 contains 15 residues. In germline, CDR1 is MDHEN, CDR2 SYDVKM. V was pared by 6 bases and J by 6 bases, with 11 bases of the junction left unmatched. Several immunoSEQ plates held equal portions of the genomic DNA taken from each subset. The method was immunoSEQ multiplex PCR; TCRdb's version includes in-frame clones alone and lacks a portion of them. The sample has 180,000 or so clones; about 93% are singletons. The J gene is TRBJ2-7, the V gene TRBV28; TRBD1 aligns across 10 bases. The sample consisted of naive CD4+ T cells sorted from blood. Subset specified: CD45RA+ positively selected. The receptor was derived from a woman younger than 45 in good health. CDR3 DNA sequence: TGTGCCAGCAGCCGACAGGGGGCCTTAGTTGTCGAGCAGTACTTC. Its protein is CASSRQGALVVEQYF. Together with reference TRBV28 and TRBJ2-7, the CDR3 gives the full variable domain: DVKVTQSSRYLVKRTGEKVFLECVQDMDHENMFWYRQDPGLGLRLIYFSYDVKMKEKGDIPEGYSVSREKKERFSLILESASTNQTSMYLCASSRQGALVVEQYFGPGTRLTVT.